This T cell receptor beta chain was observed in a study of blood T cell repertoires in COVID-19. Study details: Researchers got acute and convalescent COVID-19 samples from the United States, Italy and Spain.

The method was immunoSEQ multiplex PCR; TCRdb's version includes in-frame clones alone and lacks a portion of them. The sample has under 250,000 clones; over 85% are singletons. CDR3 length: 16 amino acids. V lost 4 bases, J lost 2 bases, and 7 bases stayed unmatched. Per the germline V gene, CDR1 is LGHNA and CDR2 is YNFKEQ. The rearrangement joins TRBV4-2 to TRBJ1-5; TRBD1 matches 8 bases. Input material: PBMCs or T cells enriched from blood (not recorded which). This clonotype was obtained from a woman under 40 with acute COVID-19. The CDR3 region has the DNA TGTGCCAGCAGCCTTCAGCGGGACAGGCGCAATCAGCCCCAGCATTTT. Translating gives CASSLQRDRRNQPQHF.